This T cell receptor (beta chain) was recorded in a study of T cell clonality in common variable immunodeficiency. Profiled with immunoSEQ multiplex PCR; TCRdb holds only in-frame clones, not every one. The record shows about 40,000 clones for this sample, with no singletons present. This clone was seen repeatedly, ten times or more. The CDR3 is cut off 3 residues early in the read; its end comes from the germline J gene. The CDR3 consists of 18 residues. The germline CDR1 and CDR2 sequences are MRHNA and SNTAGT. V gave up 2 bases and J gave up 0 bases, with 20 bases separating them. Both groups were predominantly of Caucasian heritage.

V and J are TRBV6-4 and TRBJ2-7; the D gene is possibly TRBD1 (6 bases). This receptor was taken from a person aged 18 to 70 in good health. Sequencing used peripheral blood mononuclear cells. Incomplete CDR3 DNA: TGTGCCAGCAGTGACGAGTGGGAGAGGCAGGGGAGCTCCTACGAG. Its translation: CASSDEWERQGSSYE. The full CDR3 sequence reads CASSDEWERQGSSYEQYF.